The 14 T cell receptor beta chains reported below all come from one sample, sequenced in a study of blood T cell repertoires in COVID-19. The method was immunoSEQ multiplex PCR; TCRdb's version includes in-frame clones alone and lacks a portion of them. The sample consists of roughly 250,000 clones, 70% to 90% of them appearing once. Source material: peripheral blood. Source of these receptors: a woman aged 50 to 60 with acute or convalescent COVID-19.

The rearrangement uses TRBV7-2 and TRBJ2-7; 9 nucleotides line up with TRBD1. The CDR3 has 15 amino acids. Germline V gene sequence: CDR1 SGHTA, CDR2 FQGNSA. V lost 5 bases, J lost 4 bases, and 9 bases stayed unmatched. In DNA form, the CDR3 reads TGTGCCAGCAGCACACCCGGGACAGGGCGTTACGAGCAGTACTTC. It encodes CASSTPGTGRYEQYF.

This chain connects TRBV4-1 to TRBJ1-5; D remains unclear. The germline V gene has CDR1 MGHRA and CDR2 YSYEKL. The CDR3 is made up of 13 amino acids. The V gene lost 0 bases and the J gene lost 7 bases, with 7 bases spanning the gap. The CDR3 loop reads CASSQDLRQPQHF. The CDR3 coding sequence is TGCGCCAGCAGCCAAGATCTGAGGCAGCCCCAGCATTTT.

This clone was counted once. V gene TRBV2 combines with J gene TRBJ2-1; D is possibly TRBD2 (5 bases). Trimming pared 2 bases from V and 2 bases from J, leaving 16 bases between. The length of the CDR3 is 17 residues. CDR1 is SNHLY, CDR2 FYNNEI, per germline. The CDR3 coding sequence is TGTGCCAGCAGTGAAATGGACTTCCGAGGGACCTACAATGAGCAGTTCTTC. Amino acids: CASSEMDFRGTYNEQFF.

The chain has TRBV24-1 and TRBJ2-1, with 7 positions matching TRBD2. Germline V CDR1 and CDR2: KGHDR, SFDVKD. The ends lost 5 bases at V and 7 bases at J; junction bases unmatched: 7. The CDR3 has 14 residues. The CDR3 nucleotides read TGTGCCACCAGTGCTAGCGGAGCGATGAATGAGCAGTTCTTC. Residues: CATSASGAMNEQFF.

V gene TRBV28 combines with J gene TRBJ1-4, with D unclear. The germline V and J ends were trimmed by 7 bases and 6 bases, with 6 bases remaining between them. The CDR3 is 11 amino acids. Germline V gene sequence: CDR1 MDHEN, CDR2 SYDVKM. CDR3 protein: CASTGDEKLFF. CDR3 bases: TGTGCCAGCACAGGTGATGAAAAACTGTTTTTT.

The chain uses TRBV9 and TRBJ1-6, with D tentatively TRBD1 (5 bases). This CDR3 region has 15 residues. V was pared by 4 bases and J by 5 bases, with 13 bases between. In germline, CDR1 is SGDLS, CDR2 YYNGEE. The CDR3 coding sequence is TGTGCCAGCAGCCCCCCAAGGGGCAATAATTCACCCCTCCACTTT. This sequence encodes CASSPPRGNNSPLHF.

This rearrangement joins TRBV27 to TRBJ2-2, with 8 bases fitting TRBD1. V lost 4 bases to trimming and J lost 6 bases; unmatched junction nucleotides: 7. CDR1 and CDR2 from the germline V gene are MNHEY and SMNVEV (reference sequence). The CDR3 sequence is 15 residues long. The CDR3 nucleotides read TGTGCCAGCAGTTCCTCGGGACAGGTTCCCGGGGAGCTGTTTTTT. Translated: CASSSSGQVPGELFF.

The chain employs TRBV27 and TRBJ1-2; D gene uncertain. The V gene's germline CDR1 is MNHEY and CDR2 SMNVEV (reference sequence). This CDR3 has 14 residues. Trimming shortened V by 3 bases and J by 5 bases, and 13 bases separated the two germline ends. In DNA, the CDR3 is TGTGCCAGCAGTTTTTCAGGTCTTTATTATGGCTACACCTTC. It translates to CASSFSGLYYGYTF.

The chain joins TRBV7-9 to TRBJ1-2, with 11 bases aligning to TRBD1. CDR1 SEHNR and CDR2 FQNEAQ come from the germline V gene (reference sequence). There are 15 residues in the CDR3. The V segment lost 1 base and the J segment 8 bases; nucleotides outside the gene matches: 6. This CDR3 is CASSLDGTGGTGYTF. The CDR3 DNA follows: TGTGCCAGCAGCTTAGATGGGACAGGGGGTACCGGCTACACCTTC.

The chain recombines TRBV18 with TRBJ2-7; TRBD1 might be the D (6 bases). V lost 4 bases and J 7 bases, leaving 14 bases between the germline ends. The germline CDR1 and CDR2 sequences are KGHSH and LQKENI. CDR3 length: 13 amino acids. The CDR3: CASSLDPRGEQYF. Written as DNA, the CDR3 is TGTGCCAGCTCACTTGATCCAAGGGGGGAGCAGTACTTC.

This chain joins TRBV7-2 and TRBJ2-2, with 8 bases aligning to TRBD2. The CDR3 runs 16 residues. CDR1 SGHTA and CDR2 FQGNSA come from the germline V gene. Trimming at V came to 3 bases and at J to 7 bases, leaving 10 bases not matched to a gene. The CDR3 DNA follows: TGTGCCAGCAGCTTTATAGCGGGACCATGGGGCGGGGAGCTGTTTTTT. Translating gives CASSFIAGPWGGELFF.

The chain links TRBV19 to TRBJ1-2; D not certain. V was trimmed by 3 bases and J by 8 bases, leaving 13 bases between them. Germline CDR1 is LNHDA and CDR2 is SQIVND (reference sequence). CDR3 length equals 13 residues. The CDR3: CASSIMGGSGYTF. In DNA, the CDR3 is TGTGCCAGTAGTATCATGGGTGGTAGCGGCTACACCTTC.

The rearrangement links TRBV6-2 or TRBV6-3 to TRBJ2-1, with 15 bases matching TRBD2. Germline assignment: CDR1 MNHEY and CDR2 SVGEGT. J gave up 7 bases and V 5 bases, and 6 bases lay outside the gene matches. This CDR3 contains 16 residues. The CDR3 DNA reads TGTGCCAGCAGTGACCCGGGGACTAGCGGGAGGAATGAGCAGTTCTTC. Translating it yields CASSDPGTSGRNEQFF.

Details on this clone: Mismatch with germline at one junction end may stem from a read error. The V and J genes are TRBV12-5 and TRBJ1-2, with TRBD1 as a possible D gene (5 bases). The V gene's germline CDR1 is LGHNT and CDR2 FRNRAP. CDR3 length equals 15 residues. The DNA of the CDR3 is TGTGCTAGTGGTTTGGCACTGGGGGGATTTCGTGGCTACACTTTC. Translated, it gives CASGLALGGFRGYTF.